The 3 T cell receptor beta chains below come from one sample, sequenced in a study of control samples from healthy donors and cancer patients. Produced via immunoSEQ multiplex PCR; TCRdb's table is partial and in-frame only. The top ten clones hold about 1.4% of a sample with 150,000 to 200,000 clones, 90% of them seen once. Sequenced: blood. The receptors originated from a woman aged 45-60 years in good health.

The sample holds a few counts of this clone. The chain has TRBV28 and TRBJ1-2, with a weak D call TRBD1 (5 bases). Germline V gene lookup returns CDR1 MDHEN and CDR2 SYDVKM. Trimming removed 2 bases from V and 4 bases from J, with 11 bases in between. This CDR3 contains 14 residues. CDR3 sequence: CASSLPGSGYGYTF. Written as DNA, the CDR3 is TGTGCCAGCAGTTTACCAGGGTCGGGCTATGGCTACACCTTC.

V and J are TRBV7-8 and TRBJ1-1; TRBD1 matches 7 bases. This CDR3 is 14 amino acids long. Germline V lookup: CDR1 SGHVS, CDR2 FQNEAQ. V shed 5 bases and J 0 bases; nucleotides not matched to a gene: 3. The chain's CDR3 is CASSLDRLNTEAFF. CDR3 bases: TGTGCCAGCAGCCTGGACAGGTTGAACACTGAAGCTTTCTTT. The full variable domain, rest sourced from reference TRBV7-8 and TRBJ1-1, is GAGVSQSPRYKVAKRGQDVALRCDPISGHVSLFWYQQALGQGPEFLTYFQNEAQLDKSGLPSDRFFAERPEGSVSTLKIQRTQQEDSAVYLCASSLDRLNTEAFFGQGTRLTVV.

CDR3 nucleotides: TGTGCCAGCAGAAATCCAACTCTTAGCGGAAAACTCACAGATACGCAGTATTTT. Translation: CASRNPTLSGKLTDTQYF. The chain recombines TRBV28 with TRBJ2-3; D is perhaps TRBD2 (6 bases). Germline V gene sequence: CDR1 MDHEN, CDR2 SYDVKM. This CDR3 is 18 amino acids long. Trimming pared 6 bases from V and 2 bases from J, leaving 24 bases between. Supplemented by reference TRBV28 and TRBJ2-3, the full variable domain reads DVKVTQSSRYLVKRTGEKVFLECVQDMDHENMFWYRQDPGLGLRLIYFSYDVKMKEKGDIPEGYSVSREKKERFSLILESASTNQTSMYLCASRNPTLSGKLTDTQYFGPGTRLTVL.